This TCR beta chain was sequenced for a study of shared clonotypes between healthy human individuals. Repertoires were generated with immunoSEQ multiplex PCR, while TCRdb's copy carries only in-frame clones and drops some. The sample has 400,000 to 500,000 clones, around 79% seen once. The CDR3 length is 14 residues. The germline V gene has CDR1 LNHDA and CDR2 SQIVND (reference sequence). Trimming removed 4 bases at V and 4 bases at J, with 13 bases between. The genes are TRBV19 and TRBJ1-1; TRBD1 is a possible D gene (6 bases). The receptor's source is a woman between 40 and 55 years old in good health. Some clones in this sample may be carry-over from other donors' samples. Sequencing input: PBMCs. The CDR3 DNA sequence: TGTGCCAGTAGTACTAACAGGGATGCCACTGAAGCTTTCTTT. Protein product: CASSTNRDATEAFF.